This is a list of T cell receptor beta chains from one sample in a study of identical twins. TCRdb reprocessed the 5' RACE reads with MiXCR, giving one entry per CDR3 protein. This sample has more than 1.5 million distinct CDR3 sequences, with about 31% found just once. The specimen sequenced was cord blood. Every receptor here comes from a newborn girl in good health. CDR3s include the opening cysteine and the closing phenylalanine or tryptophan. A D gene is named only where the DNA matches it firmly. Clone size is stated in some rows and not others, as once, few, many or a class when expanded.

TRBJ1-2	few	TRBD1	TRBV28	TGTGCCAGCTCGGGACAGGCAAGGGTCTATGGCTACACCTTC	CASSGQARVYGYTF
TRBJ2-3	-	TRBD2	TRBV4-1	TGCGCCAGCAGCCAAGGCCCAGCGGGGGGGTCAGATACGCAGTATTTT	CASSQGPAGGSDTQYF
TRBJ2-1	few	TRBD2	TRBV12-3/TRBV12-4	TGTGCCAGCAGTTTGAGGCTAGCGGGAGTCCATGAGCAGTTCTTC	CASSLRLAGVHEQFF
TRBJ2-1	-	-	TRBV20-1	TGCAGTGCGATTGACTACTCCTACAATGAGCAGTTCTTC	CSAIDYSYNEQFF
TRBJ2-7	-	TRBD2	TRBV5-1	TGCGCCAGCAGCTCCGGGACTACAACCTACGAGCAGTACTTC	CASSSGTTTYEQYF
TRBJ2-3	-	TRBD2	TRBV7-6	TGTGCCAGCAGCTTTCGCGGGAGGGCCGACACAGATACGCAGTATTTT	CASSFRGRADTDTQYF
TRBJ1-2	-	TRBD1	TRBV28	TGTGCCAGCACCAGCGGGGGGACAGGGGGCACGAAGGGCTACACCTTC	CASTSGGTGGTKGYTF
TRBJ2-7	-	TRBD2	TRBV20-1	TGCAGTGCTAGAGATTCCAGCGGGAGACTTTCCTACAATGAGCAGTACTTC	CSARDSSGRLSYNEQYF
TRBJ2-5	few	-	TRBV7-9	TGTGCCAGCAGCTCCATGGACATCCAAGAGACCCAGTACTTC	CASSSMDIQETQYF
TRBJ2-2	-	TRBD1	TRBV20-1	TGCAGTGCTAGGTCCAGGACAGGGGGCACCGGGGAGCTGTTTTTT	CSARSRTGGTGELFF
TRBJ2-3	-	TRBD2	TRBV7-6	TGTGCCAGCAGCTTGACCAGCGGGGGGGTAAAAGATACGCAGTATTTT	CASSLTSGGVKDTQYF
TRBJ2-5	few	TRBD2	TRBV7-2	TGTGCCAGCAGCACGGGACTAGGCCAAGAGACCCAGTACTTC	CASSTGLGQETQYF
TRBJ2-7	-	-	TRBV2	TGTGCCAGCAGTGAATACGGCTGGGGAATCTACGAGCAGTACTTC	CASSEYGWGIYEQYF
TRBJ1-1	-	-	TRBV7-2	TGTGCCAGCAGCTTAGCGCTTGGGGGGGCGGTCGCTGAAGCTTTCTTT	CASSLALGGAVAEAFF
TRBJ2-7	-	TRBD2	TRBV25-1	TGTGCCAGCAGTGGCCCAACCCGGGGGGGGTTGGACGAGCAGTACTTC	CASSGPTRGGLDEQYF
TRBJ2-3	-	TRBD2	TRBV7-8	TGTGCCAGCAGCCCCCCGTGGATAGCGGGGGGGCTGAATACGCAGTATTTT	CASSPPWIAGGLNTQYF
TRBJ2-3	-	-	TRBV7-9	TGTGCCAGCAGCCCCGTCGGGGCGGGGACCACAGATACGCAGTATTTT	CASSPVGAGTTDTQYF
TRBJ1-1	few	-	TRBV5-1	TGCGCCAGCAGCGACACTGGTGGGGGCACTGAAGCTTTCTTT	CASSDTGGGTEAFF
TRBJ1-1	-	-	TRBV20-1	TGCAGTGCTCGGTACTACGGACGGATGAACACTGAAGCTTTCTTT	CSARYYGRMNTEAFF
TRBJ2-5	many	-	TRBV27	TGTGCCAGCAGTTTATTCCCAGGGGAAGAGACCCAGTACTTC	CASSLFPGEETQYF
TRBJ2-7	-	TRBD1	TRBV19	TGTGCCAGTAGTATGACAGGGACCTACGAGCAGTACTTC	CASSMTGTYEQYF
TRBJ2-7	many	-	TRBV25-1	TGTGCCAGCAGTAAGGGGGGTATCTGGGAGCAGTACTTC	CASSKGGIWEQYF
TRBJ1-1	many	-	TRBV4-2	TGTGCCAGCAGCCAAGACAGGGGGAACACTGAAGCTTTCTTT	CASSQDRGNTEAFF
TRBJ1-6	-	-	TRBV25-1	TGTGCCAGCAGCGAGAGGACGGAGAGCTCCTATAATTCACCCCTCCACTTT	CASSERTESSYNSPLHF
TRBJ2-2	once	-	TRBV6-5	TGTGCCAGCAGTTATGGTCCTTCACCCGGGGAGCTGTTTTTT	CASSYGPSPGELFF
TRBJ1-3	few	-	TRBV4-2	TGTGCCAGCAGCCAACGAGGGATTGAAAACACCATATATTTT	CASSQRGIENTIYF
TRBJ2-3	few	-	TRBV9	TGTGCCAGCAGCGTAAGGGGTAGGGCCCGTCGAGATGCGCAGTATTTT	CASSVRGRARRDAQYF
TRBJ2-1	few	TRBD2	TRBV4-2	TGTGCCAGCAGCGAAGGGGCGGGAGTAGGTAATGAGCAGTTCTTC	CASSEGAGVGNEQFF
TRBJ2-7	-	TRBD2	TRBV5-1	TGCGCCAGCAGCGCCCCCGTTACTAGCGGGAGAAGCAATGAGCAGTACTTC	CASSAPVTSGRSNEQYF
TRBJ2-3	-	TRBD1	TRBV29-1	TGCAGCGTTGGGAGGGGGACAGGGTTAACAGATACGCAGTATTTT	CSVGRGTGLTDTQYF
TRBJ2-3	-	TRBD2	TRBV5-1	TGCGCCAGCAGCTTAGAGCGGGAAATAGATACGCAGTATTTT	CASSLEREIDTQYF
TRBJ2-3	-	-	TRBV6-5	TGTGCCAGCAGTAGGACTGCCGTGGGAGCAGATACGCAGTATTTT	CASSRTAVGADTQYF
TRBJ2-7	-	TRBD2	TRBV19	TGTGCCAGTAGTACGCAGCGGGAGTTGAGCTACGAGCAGTACTTC	CASSTQRELSYEQYF
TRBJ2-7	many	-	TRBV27	TGTGCCAGCAGACAGTCCTACGAGCAGTACTTC	CASRQSYEQYF
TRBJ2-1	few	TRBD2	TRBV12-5	TGTGCTAGTGGTCCCACGGGCGGGGGGCATGAGCAGTTCTTC	CASGPTGGGHEQFF
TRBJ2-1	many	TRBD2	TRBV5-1	TGCGCCAGCAGTGGTAGCGGGGGGGCAAACAATGAGCAGTTCTTC	CASSGSGGANNEQFF
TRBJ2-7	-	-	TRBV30	TGTGCCTGGAGTGAGTTCGGGCCCAGCTCCTACGAGCAGTACTTC	CAWSEFGPSSYEQYF
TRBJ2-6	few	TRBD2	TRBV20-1	TGCAGTGCTAGACAGACTAGCGGCAACTCTGGGGCCAACGTCCTGACTTTC	CSARQTSGNSGANVLTF
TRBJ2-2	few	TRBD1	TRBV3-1	TGTGCCAGCACTGGGACAGGGGGCACCGGGGAGCTGTTTTTT	CASTGTGGTGELFF
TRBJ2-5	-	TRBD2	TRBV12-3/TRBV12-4	TGTGCCAGCAGCCGCTATCTAGCGGGAGGGCCGTTAGAGACCCAGTACTTC	CASSRYLAGGPLETQYF
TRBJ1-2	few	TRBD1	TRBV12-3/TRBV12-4	TGTGCCAGCAGTTTAAGGCCGGGACAGGGGAGCTATGGCTACACCTTC	CASSLRPGQGSYGYTF
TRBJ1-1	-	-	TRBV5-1	TGCGCCAGCAGCCAAGGCCATTTGGCGAACACTGAAGCTTTCTTT	CASSQGHLANTEAFF
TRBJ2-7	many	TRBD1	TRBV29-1	TGCAGCGTGAGGGACAGTTACTCCTACGAGCAGTACTTC	CSVRDSYSYEQYF
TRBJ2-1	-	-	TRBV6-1	TGTGCCAGCAGCCTATCCTGGGAGCAGCTCCCCGGGTACAATGAGCAGTTCTTC	CASSLSWEQLPGYNEQFF
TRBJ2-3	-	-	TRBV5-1	TGCGCCAGCAGCTTGGCCACTAGTTTCACAGATACGCAGTATTTT	CASSLATSFTDTQYF